This is a list of T cell receptor beta chains from one sample in a study of response to subunit inactivated influenza vaccine. MiXCR, applied by TCRdb to the RT-PCR reads, yields one record per CDR3 protein. The table has about 310,000 distinct CDR3 sequences, roughly 20% seen once. The sequences come from PBMCs from blood, collected 21 months after vaccination. These receptors were taken from a man between 50 and 69 years old who received an inactivated influenza vaccine. CDR3s include the opening cysteine and the closing phenylalanine or tryptophan. A D gene is named only where the DNA matches it firmly. Not all rows give a size; the values are once, few, many and, for expanded clones, a class.

CASSQDWSSGNTIYF TGCGCCAGCAGCCAAGACTGGAGTTCTGGAAACACCATATATTTT TRBV4-3 15 many - TRBJ1-3
CASSVPSYEQYF TGTGCCAGCAGTGTCCCGAGCTACGAGCAGTACTTC TRBV2 12 - - TRBJ2-7
CASSKRGTGSYEQYF TGTGCCAGCAGCAAAAGAGGGACAGGATCCTACGAGCAGTACTTC TRBV21-1 15 - - TRBJ2-7
CASSATGSRTHNEQFF TGTGCCAGCAGCGCGACAGGGTCCAGAACGCATAATGAGCAGTTCTTC TRBV7-9 16 few TRBD1 TRBJ2-1
CASSYRVAVEKLFF TGTGCCAGCAGCTACAGGGTGGCGGTTGAAAAACTGTTTTTT TRBV7-8 14 - - TRBJ1-4
CASSSVGGGTDAQYF TGTGCCAGCAGTTCAGTGGGAGGCGGCACAGATGCGCAGTATTTT TRBV9 15 - - TRBJ2-3
CASSLAQGGYGYTF TGCGCCAGCAGCTTGGCACAGGGAGGCTATGGCTACACCTTC TRBV5-1 14 few - TRBJ1-2
CASSQDREISPLHF TGTGCCAGCAGCCAAGACAGGGAAATTTCACCCCTCCACTTT TRBV28 14 few TRBD1 TRBJ1-6
CASSPQSTGRAEAFF TGCGCCAGCAGCCCGCAGAGTACAGGGAGGGCTGAAGCTTTCTTT TRBV4-1 15 few - TRBJ1-1
CASSLGQGMGAYNSPLHF TGTGCCAGCAGTCTAGGACAGGGGATGGGCGCCTATAATTCACCCCTCCACTTT TRBV2 18 many TRBD1 TRBJ1-6
CASRTGAGDRYSNQPQHF TGTGCCAGCAGAACAGGGGCCGGAGATAGGTATAGCAATCAGCCCCAGCATTTT TRBV12-3/TRBV12-4 18 many TRBD1 TRBJ1-5
CASSPGQSSYNEQFF TGTGCCAGCAGCCCGGGACAGAGCTCCTACAATGAGCAGTTCTTC TRBV12-3/TRBV12-4 15 many TRBD1 TRBJ2-1
CASSFSWQGAWEQYF TGTGCCAGCAGTTTCTCTTGGCAGGGGGCCTGGGAGCAGTACTTC TRBV28 15 - TRBD1 TRBJ2-7
CASSPTGPILLSGNTIYF TGTGCCAGCAGCCCGACAGGGCCAATCCTTCTCTCTGGAAACACCATATATTTT TRBV11-2 18 few TRBD1 TRBJ1-3
CTSSSSRVETQYF TGTACCAGCAGCTCCTCGAGGGTAGAGACCCAGTACTTC TRBV12-3/TRBV12-4 13 - - TRBJ2-5
CASSFGQGSNQPQHF TGTGCCAGCAGCTTCGGACAGGGAAGCAATCAGCCCCAGCATTTT TRBV7-2 15 few TRBD1 TRBJ1-5
CASSSFESTGELFF TGTGCCAGCAGCTCATTTGAGAGCACCGGGGAGCTGTTTTTT TRBV11-3 14 few - TRBJ2-2
CASSRREDTQYF TGTGCCAGCAGCCGCAGGGAAGATACGCAGTATTTT TRBV6-6 12 - - TRBJ2-3
CASSYSPLPRQGTEAFF TGTGCCAGCAGTTACTCACCCCTACCTAGACAGGGGACTGAAGCTTTCTTT TRBV6-5 17 - TRBD1 TRBJ1-1
CASSLHPAEATDTQYF TGTGCCAGCAGCTTACATCCAGCCGAAGCCACAGATACGCAGTATTTT TRBV7-9 16 - - TRBJ2-3
CASSSGQHDYCYTF TGTGCCAGCAGTTCGGGACAGCATGACTATTGCTACACCTTC TRBV28 14 - TRBD1 TRBJ1-2
CATSGFAPEKLFF TGTGCCACCAGCGGATTCGCCCCTGAAAAACTGTTTTTT TRBV6-2/TRBV6-3 13 many - TRBJ1-4
CATRTFRDSNTEAFF TGTGCCACCCGAACTTTCAGGGATAGTAACACTGAAGCTTTCTTT TRBV7-9 15 few - TRBJ1-1
CASSFQTIFGEQFF TGTGCCAGCAGCTTTCAGACTATCTTCGGCGAGCAGTTCTTC TRBV7-2 14 - - TRBJ2-1
CATSDALASSYNEQFF TGTGCCACCAGTGATGCGCTAGCGAGCTCCTACAATGAGCAGTTCTTC TRBV24-1 16 few - TRBJ2-1
CATGQGNYGYTF TGTGCCACCGGACAGGGGAACTATGGCTACACCTTC TRBV3-1 12 - TRBD1 TRBJ1-2
CASSQGQRQYNSPLHF TGCGCCAGCAGCCAAGGACAGCGGCAGTATAATTCACCCCTCCACTTT TRBV4-1 16 - - TRBJ1-6
CSALGLLLTTNEKLFF TGCAGTGCCCTGGGACTGCTGTTGACGACTAATGAAAAACTGTTTTTT TRBV20-1 16 many - TRBJ1-4
CASRLFTSGYQDTQYF TGTGCAAGTCGCTTATTCACTAGCGGGTATCAAGATACGCAGTATTTT TRBV12-2 16 - - TRBJ2-3
CASSRGRANQPQHF TGCGCCAGCAGTCGGGGACGGGCGAATCAGCCCCAGCATTTT TRBV23-1 14 - - TRBJ1-5
CASTGVRADTQYF TGTGCCAGCACCGGAGTTCGGGCAGATACGCAGTATTTT TRBV9 13 - - TRBJ2-3
CASSQGWFGAEAFF TGCGCCAGCAGCCAAGGTTGGTTCGGGGCTGAAGCTTTCTTT TRBV4-1 14 - - TRBJ1-1
CATSDSGSGGYYNEQFF TGTGCCACCAGTGATTCGGGGAGCGGGGGATACTACAATGAGCAGTTCTTC TRBV24-1 17 - TRBD2 TRBJ2-1